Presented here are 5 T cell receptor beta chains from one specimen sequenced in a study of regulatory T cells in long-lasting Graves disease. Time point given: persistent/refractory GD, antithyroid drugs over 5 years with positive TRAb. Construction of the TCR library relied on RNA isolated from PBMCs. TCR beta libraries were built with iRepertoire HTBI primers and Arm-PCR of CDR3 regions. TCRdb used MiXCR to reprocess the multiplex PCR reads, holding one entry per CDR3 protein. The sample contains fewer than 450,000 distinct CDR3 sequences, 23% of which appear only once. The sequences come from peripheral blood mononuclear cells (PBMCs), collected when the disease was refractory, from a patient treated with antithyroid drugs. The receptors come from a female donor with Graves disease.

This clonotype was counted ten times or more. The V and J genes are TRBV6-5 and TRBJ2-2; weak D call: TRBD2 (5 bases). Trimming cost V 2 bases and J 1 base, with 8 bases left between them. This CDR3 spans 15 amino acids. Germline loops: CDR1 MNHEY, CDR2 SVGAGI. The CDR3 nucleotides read TGTGCCAGCAGTTACAAACTAGAGAACACCGGGGAGCTGTTTTTT. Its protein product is CASSYKLENTGELFF.

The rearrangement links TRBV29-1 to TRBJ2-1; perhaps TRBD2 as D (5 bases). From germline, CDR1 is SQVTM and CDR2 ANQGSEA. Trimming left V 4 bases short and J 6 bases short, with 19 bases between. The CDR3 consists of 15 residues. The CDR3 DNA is TGCAGCGTTGTGACTCGGACTGTTCGGAGCAATGAGCAGTTCTTC. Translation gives CSVVTRTVRSNEQFF.

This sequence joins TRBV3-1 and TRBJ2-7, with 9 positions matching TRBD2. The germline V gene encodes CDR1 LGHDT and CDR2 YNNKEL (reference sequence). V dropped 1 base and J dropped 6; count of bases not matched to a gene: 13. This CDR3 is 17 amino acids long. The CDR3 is CASSQGVVIAGVSEQYF. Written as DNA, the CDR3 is TGTGCCAGCAGCCAAGGGGTTGTTATAGCGGGAGTAAGCGAGCAGTACTTC.

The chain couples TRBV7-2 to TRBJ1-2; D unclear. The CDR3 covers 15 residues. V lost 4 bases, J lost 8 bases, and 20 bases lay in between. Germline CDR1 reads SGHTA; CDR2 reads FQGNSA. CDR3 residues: CASSSRHRLTEGYTF. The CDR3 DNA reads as TGTGCCAGCAGCTCCCGACACCGACTTACGGAGGGCTACACCTTC.

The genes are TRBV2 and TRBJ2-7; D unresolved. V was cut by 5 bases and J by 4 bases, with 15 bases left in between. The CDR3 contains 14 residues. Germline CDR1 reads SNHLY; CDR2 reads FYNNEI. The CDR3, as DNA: TGTGCCAGCAGTCTAAAGGGTTATCATTACGAGCAGTACTTC. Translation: CASSLKGYHYEQYF. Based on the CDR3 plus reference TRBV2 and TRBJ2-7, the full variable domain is EPEVTQTPSHQVTQMGQEVILRCVPISNHLYFYWYRQILGQKVEFLVSFYNNEISEKSEIFDDQFSVERPDGSNFTLKIRSTKLEDSAMYFCASSLKGYHYEQYFGPGTRLTVT.